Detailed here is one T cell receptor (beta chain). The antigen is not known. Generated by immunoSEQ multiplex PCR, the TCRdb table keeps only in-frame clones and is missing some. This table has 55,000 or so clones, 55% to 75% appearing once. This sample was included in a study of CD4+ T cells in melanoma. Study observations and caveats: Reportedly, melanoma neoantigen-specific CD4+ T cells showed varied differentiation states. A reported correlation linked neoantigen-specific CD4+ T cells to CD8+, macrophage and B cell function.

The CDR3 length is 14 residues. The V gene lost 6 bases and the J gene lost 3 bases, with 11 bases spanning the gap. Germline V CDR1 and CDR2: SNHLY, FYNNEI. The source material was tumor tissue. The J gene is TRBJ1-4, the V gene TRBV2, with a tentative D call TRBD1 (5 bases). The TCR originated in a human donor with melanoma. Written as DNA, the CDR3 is TGTGCCAGCAGCGAGACAGTAGCTAATGAAAAACTGTTTTTT. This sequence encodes CASSETVANEKLFF.